Listed below are T cell receptor beta chains from one sample, sequenced in a study of T-cell reconstitution after alpha-beta-depleted transplantation in children. A single record per CDR3 protein comes from TCRdb applying MiXCR to the PCR reads. The profile shows about 830,000 distinct CDR3 sequences, approximately 15% of them singletons. Source: PBMCs, mostly from graft donor cells, taken 360 days after TCRalphabeta/CD19-depleted stem cell transplant. Receptors originate from a male patient aged 5 to 17 who had a stem cell transplant for acute lymphoblastic leukemia, so the T cells may come from the graft donor. The CDR3 runs from the conserved cysteine through the conserved F or W. A D gene is named only where the DNA matches it firmly. The listing skips clone size in some rows; elsewhere it reads once, few, many or a size class.

V	D	size	J	length	DNA	CDR3
TRBV7-9	.	.	TRBJ2-1	12	TGTGCCAGCAGCTTAGTTCTCTATGAGCAGTTCTTC	CASSLVLYEQFF
TRBV9	.	.	TRBJ2-1	14	TGTGCCAGCAGCGTAGGAGGTGTGTACAATGAGCAGTTCTTC	CASSVGGVYNEQFF
TRBV11-1	TRBD1	.	TRBJ2-6	19	TGTGCCAGCAGCTTAGTGGGACAGGGGGCGAGAGTTGGGGCCAACGTCCTGACTTTC	CASSLVGQGARVGANVLTF
TRBV29-1	TRBD2	many	TRBJ2-5	16	TGCAGCGTTCTAGCGGGAGATTGGTTGTCGGGAGAGACCCAGTACTTC	CSVLAGDWLSGETQYF
TRBV7-9	.	.	TRBJ2-7	15	TGTGCCAGCAGCTTATCTGCGGGATCTTTCTACGAGCAGTACTTC	CASSLSAGSFYEQYF
TRBV10-3	TRBD2	few	TRBJ2-1	14	TGTGCCACCAGACTAGCGGGAGGGCCAGGTGAGCAGTTCTTC	CATRLAGGPGEQFF
TRBV19	.	.	TRBJ2-2	12	TGTGCCAGTAGTATAATCGTTGGGGAGCTGTTTTTT	CASSIIVGELFF
TRBV2	.	.	TRBJ2-6	17	TGTGCCAGCAGCGAAGTTCCCTGGGGTTCTGGGGCCAACGTCCTGACTTTC	CASSEVPWGSGANVLTF
TRBV7-9	TRBD1	.	TRBJ2-1	15	TGTGCCAGCAGCAAACCGGGACAGGGTACCGGTGAGCAGTTCTTC	CASSKPGQGTGEQFF
TRBV5-1	.	many	TRBJ1-6	16	TGCGCCAGCAGCTCAGGATGGGAGTCCTATAATTCACCCCTCCACTTT	CASSSGWESYNSPLHF
TRBV6-5	.	few	TRBJ1-5	14	TGTGCCAGCAGTTACCAGCTGGGTTTCGATCCCCAGCATTTT	CASSYQLGFDPQHF
TRBV5-1	TRBD2	few	TRBJ2-7	15	TGCGCCAGCAGCTCTAGCGGGTCCAGCTCCTACGAGCAGTACTTC	CASSSSGSSSYEQYF
TRBV30	.	.	TRBJ2-2	15	TGTGCCTGGGTCGTGACAGGGACTAACACCGGGGAGCTGTTTTTT	CAWVVTGTNTGELFF
TRBV11-2	.	.	TRBJ1-2	14	TGTGCCAGCAGCTTAGAGCACGGGGGCTATGGCTACACCTTC	CASSLEHGGYGYTF
TRBV7-2	.	.	TRBJ1-3	13	TGTGCCAGCAGCCCCGAAGTTGGAAACACCATATATTTT	CASSPEVGNTIYF
TRBV25-1	.	.	TRBJ2-5	15	TGTGCCAGCAGTGATCCCGACTCCGCGGGGGAGACCCAGTACTTC	CASSDPDSAGETQYF
TRBV6-4	TRBD2	few	TRBJ2-2	16	TGTGCCAGCAGTGACTCTGGCGGGAGGGCCGCCGGGGAGCTGTTTTTT	CASSDSGGRAAGELFF
TRBV27	.	few	TRBJ2-2	13	TGTGCCAGCAGCTCCTCCCCCGCCGGGGAGCTGTTTTTT	CASSSSPAGELFF
TRBV5-1	TRBD2	.	TRBJ2-2	18	TGCGCCAGCAGCTTATCCCTAGCGGGACTTCAGAACACCGGGGAGCTGTTTTTT	CASSLSLAGLQNTGELFF
TRBV4-1	.	.	TRBJ2-7	19	TGCGCCAGCAGCCTCATTCCTCTCTCGGGGAGGGGGATAGCCTACGAGCAGTACTTC	CASSLIPLSGRGIAYEQYF
TRBV10-2	TRBD1	.	TRBJ2-7	14	TGCGCCGGCCCCTGGGACAGGGGATCCAACGAGCAGTACTTC	CAGPWDRGSNEQYF
TRBV9	TRBD1	.	TRBJ2-5	17	TGTGCCAGCAGCGTAGCTTCCGGGACAGGGATCCAAGAGACCCAGTACTTC	CASSVASGTGIQETQYF
TRBV3-1	.	few	TRBJ1-1	15	TGTGCCAGCAGCCAAGGGGCAGGGGCTCTTTCTGAAGCTTTCTTT	CASSQGAGALSEAFF
TRBV5-1	.	few	TRBJ2-7	16	TGCGCCAGCAGCGCGGTACAGGGTTCCGGGACATACGAGCAGTACTTC	CASSAVQGSGTYEQYF
TRBV7-3	.	few	TRBJ1-1	13	TGTGCCAGCAGCTTAAAGGGGGACCGTGAAGCTTTCTTT	CASSLKGDREAFF
TRBV4-2	.	.	TRBJ2-5	13	TGTGCCAGCAGCCAAGCAGCGAGAGAGACCCAGTACTTC	CASSQAARETQYF
TRBV20-1	TRBD2	few	TRBJ2-1	17	TGCAGTGCTAGAACTAGCGGTACCCTATTTTCCTACAATGAGCAGTTCTTC	CSARTSGTLFSYNEQFF
TRBV24-1	.	.	TRBJ2-1	17	TGTGCCACCAGTGACGGGGGGACAGGACTTTCCTACAATGAGCAGTTCTTC	CATSDGGTGLSYNEQFF
TRBV7-9	TRBD1	many	TRBJ2-5	15	TGTGCCAGCAGCCAGGGACAGGATAGCCGGGAGACCCAGTACTTC	CASSQGQDSRETQYF
TRBV7-9	.	.	TRBJ2-2	17	TGTGCCAGCAGCTTGCCGACAGTCAGGCCCGTACCGGGGGAGCTGTTTTTT	CASSLPTVRPVPGELFF
TRBV7-6	TRBD2	.	TRBJ2-3	21	TGTGCCAGCAGCTTAGAGGCTTGGGGACTAGCGGGAGGACACGGCACAGATACGCAGTATTTT	CASSLEAWGLAGGHGTDTQYF
TRBV20-1	TRBD1	.	TRBJ1-2	14	TGCAGTGCTAGAGACCCCAGGGGGCTAAGAGGCTACACCTTC	CSARDPRGLRGYTF
TRBV18	.	.	TRBJ2-7	11	TGTGCCAGCTCCCGCATGGACGAGCAGTACTTC	CASSRMDEQYF
TRBV4-1	TRBD1	few	TRBJ2-5	17	TGCGCCAGCAGCCAGCGTACCCGGGACAGGGCGTGGGAGACCCAGTACTTC	CASSQRTRDRAWETQYF
TRBV7-6	.	few	TRBJ1-1	18	TGTGCCAGCAGCTTAGTCGGGACGAGGCTCTTTATGAACACTGAAGCTTTCTTT	CASSLVGTRLFMNTEAFF
TRBV27	.	many	TRBJ2-1	10	TGTGCCAGCCCGACGAAGGAGCAGTTCTTC	CASPTKEQFF
TRBV3-1	.	.	TRBJ2-7	13	TGTGCCAGCAGCCACGACTGGGGCTACGAGCAGTACTTC	CASSHDWGYEQYF
TRBV7-6	.	.	TRBJ2-3	15	TGTGCCAGCAGCTACGGACCCCTGGGAACAGATACGCAGTATTTT	CASSYGPLGTDTQYF
TRBV12-3/TRBV12-4	.	few	TRBJ2-7	16	TGTGCCAGCACCCAAGGGGGGCCCGGGAGTCCCTACGAGCAGTACTTC	CASTQGGPGSPYEQYF
TRBV11-2	.	.	TRBJ2-5	14	TGTGCCAGCAGCCCGCGACATTTCGAAGAGACCCAGTACTTC	CASSPRHFEETQYF